The text below deals with one TCR beta chain. Original processing methods: Estimation of nucleated cell counts was performed using reference gene primer amplification. Repertoires were generated with immunoSEQ multiplex PCR, while TCRdb's copy carries only in-frame clones and drops some. V, J and clone size are those of that table, while D and trimming were read from the DNA. The data hold 110,000 or so clones, with approximately 90% observed a single time. This entry comes from a study of blood T cell repertoires in COVID-19. Background on the study: PBMCs, B-cell-depleted T cells, or T cells were the source of the cDNA or gDNA that made up the material.

In germline, CDR1 is SGHVS, CDR2 FQNEAQ. V dropped 0 bases and J dropped 0 bases, with 12 bases sitting between them. The CDR3 extends over 17 amino acids. The material sequenced was peripheral blood. The sequence derives from a woman in her 50s with acute or convalescent COVID-19. The chain uses TRBV7-8 and TRBJ1-3, with D possibly being TRBD1 (6 bases). CDR3 region: CASSLATGSSSGNTIYF. The CDR3 DNA follows: TGTGCCAGCAGCTTAGCGACAGGATCAAGCTCTGGAAACACCATATATTTT.